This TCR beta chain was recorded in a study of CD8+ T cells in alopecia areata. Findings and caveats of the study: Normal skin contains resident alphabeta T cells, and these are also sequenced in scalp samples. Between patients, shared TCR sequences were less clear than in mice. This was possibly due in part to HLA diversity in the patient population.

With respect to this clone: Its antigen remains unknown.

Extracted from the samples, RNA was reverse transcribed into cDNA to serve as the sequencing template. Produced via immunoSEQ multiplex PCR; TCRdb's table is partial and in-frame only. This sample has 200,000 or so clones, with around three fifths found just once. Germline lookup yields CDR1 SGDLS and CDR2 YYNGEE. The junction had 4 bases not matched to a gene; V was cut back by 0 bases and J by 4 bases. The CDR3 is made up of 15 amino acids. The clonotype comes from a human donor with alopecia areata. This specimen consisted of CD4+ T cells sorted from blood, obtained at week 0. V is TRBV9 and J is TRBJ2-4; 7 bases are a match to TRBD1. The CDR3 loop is CASSVAGTVKNIQYF. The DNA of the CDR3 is TGTGCCAGCAGCGTAGCTGGGACAGTGAAAAACATTCAGTACTTC.